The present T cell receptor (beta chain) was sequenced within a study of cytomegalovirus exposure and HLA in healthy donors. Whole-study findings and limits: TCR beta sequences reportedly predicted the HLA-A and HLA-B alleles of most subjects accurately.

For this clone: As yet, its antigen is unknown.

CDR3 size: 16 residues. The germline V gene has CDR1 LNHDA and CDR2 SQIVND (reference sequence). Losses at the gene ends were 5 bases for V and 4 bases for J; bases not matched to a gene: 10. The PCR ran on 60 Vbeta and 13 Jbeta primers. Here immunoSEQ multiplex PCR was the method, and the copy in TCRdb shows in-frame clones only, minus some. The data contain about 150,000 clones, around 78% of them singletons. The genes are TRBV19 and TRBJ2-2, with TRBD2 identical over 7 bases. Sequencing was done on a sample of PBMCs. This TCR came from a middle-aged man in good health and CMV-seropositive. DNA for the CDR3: TGTGCCAGTAGTGCGGGCGGGAGAGGAATCACCGGGGAGCTGTTTTTT. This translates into CASSAGGRGITGELFF.